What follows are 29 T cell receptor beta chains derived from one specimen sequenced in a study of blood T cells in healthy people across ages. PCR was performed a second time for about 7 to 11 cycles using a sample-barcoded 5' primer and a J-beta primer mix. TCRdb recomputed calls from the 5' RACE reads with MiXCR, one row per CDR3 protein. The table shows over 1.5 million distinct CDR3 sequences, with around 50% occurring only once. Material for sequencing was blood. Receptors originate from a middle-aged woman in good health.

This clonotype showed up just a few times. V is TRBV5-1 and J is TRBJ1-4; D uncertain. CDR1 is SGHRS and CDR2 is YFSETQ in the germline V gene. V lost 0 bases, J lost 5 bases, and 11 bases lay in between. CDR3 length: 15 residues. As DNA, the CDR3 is TGCGCCAGCAGCTTGGCGGGCACGTCCAATGAAAAACTGTTTTTT. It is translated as CASSLAGTSNEKLFF.

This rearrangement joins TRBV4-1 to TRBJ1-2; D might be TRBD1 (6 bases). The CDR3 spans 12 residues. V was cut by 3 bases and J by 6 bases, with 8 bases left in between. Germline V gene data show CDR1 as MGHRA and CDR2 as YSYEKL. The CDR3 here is CASSHHRDGYTF. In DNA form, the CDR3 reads TGCGCCAGCAGCCATCACAGGGATGGCTACACCTTC.

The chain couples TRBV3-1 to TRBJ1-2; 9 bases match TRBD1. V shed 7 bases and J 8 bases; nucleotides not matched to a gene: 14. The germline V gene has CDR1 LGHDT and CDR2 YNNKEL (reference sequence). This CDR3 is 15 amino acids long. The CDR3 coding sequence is TGTGCCAGCACCTACTCTACAGGGGGCCTGGGAGGCTACACCTTC. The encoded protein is CASTYSTGGLGGYTF. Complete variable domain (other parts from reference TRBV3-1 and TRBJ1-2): DTAVSQTPKYLVTQMGNDKSIKCEQNLGHDTMYWYKQDSKKFLKIMFSYNNKELIINETVPNRFSPKSPDKAHLNLHINSLELGDSAVYFCASTYSTGGLGGYTFGSGTRLTVV.

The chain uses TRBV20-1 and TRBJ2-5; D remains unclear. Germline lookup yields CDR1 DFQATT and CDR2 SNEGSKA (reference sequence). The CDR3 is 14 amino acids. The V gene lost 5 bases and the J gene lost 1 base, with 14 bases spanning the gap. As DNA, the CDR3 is TGCAGTGCTTCCAGAGGCCTCAGCCAAGAGACCCAGTACTTC. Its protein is CSASRGLSQETQYF.

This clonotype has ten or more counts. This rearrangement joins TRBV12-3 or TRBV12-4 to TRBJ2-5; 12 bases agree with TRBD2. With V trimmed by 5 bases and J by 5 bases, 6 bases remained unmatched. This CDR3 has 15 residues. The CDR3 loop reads CASSPRTSGEETQYF. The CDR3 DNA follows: TGTGCCAGCAGTCCTAGGACTAGCGGGGAGGAGACCCAGTACTTC.

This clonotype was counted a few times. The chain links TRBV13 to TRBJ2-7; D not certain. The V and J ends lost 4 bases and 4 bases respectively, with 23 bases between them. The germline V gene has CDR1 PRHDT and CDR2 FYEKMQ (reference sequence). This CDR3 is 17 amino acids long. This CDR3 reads CASSSLVLSAGVYEQYF. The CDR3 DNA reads TGTGCCAGCAGCTCATTAGTCCTCTCGGCAGGCGTGTACGAGCAGTACTTC. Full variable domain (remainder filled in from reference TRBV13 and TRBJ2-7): AAGVIQSPRHLIKEKRETATLKCYPIPRHDTVYWYQQGPGQDPQFLISFYEKMQSDKGSIPDRFSAQQFSDYHSELNMSSLELGDSALYFCASSSLVLSAGVYEQYFGPGTRLTVT.

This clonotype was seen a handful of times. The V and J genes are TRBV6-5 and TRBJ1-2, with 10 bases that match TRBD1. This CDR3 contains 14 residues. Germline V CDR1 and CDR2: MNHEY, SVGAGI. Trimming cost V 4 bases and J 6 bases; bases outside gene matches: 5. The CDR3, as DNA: TGTGCCAGCAGTTCGGACAGGGGGGGAAATGGCTACACCTTC. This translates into CASSSDRGGNGYTF.

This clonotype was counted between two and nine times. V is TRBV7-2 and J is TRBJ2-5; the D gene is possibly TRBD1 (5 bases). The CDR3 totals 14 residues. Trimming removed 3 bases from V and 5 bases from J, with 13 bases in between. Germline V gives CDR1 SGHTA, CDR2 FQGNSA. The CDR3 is CASSLLGARETQYF. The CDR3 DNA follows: TGTGCCAGCAGCTTGCTAGGGGCGCGGGAGACCCAGTACTTC. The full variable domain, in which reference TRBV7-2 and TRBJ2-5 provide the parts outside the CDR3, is GAGVSQSPSNKVTEKGKDVELRCDPISGHTALYWYRQSLGQGLEFLIYFQGNSAPDKSGLPSDRFSAERTGGSVSTLTIQRTQQEDSAVYLCASSLLGARETQYFGPGTRLLVL.

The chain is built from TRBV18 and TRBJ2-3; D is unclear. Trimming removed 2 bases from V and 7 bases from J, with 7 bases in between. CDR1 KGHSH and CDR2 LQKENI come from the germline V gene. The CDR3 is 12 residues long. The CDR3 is CASSPEQHTQYF. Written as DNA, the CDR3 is TGTGCCAGCTCACCAGAACAGCATACGCAGTATTTT.

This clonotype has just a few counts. CDR3 region: CASSFGAGAGEQYF. The CDR3 DNA sequence: TGTGCCAGCAGTTTCGGGGCAGGGGCTGGCGAGCAGTACTTC. This chain joins TRBV12-3 or TRBV12-4 and TRBJ2-7; D is perhaps TRBD1 (6 bases). The CDR3 is 14 amino acids. V shed 3 bases and J shed 6 bases, with 15 bases lying between them.

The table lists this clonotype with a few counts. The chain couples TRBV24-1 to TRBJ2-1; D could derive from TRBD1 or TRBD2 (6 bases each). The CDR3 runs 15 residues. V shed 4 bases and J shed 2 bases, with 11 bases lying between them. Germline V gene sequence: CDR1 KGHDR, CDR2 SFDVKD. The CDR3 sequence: CATSENGGPYNEQFF. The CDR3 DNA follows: TGTGCCACCAGTGAGAACGGGGGCCCCTACAATGAGCAGTTCTTC.

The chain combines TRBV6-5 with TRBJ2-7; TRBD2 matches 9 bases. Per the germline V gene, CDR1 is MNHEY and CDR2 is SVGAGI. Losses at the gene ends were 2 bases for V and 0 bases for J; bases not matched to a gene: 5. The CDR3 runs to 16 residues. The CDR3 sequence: CASSYGGGASSYEQYF. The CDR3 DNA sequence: TGTGCCAGCAGTTACGGCGGGGGGGCCAGCTCCTACGAGCAGTACTTC.

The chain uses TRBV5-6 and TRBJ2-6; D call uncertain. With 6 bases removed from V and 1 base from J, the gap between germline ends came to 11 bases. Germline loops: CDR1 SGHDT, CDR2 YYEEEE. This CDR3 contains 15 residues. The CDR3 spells CASTRADSGANVLTF. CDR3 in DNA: TGTGCCAGCACCCGGGCAGATTCTGGGGCCAACGTCCTGACTTTC.

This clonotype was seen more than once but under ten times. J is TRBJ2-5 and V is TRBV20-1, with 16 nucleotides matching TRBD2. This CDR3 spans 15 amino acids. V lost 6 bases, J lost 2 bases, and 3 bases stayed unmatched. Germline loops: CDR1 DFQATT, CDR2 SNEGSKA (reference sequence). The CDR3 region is CSAKGLAGGQETQYF. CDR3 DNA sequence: TGCAGTGCCAAGGGACTAGCGGGGGGGCAAGAGACCCAGTACTTC.

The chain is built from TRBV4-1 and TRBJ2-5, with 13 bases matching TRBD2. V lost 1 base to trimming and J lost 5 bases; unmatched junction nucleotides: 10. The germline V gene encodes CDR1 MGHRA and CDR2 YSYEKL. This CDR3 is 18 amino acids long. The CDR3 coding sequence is TGCGCCAGCAGCCAAGCTCCCGGACTAGCGGGGGAATGGGAGACCCAGTACTTC. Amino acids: CASSQAPGLAGEWETQYF.

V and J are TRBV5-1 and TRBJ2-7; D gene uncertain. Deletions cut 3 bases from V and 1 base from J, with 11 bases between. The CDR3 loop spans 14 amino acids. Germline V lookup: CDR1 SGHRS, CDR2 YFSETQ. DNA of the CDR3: TGCGCCAGCAGCTCCGAGACCTTTTCCTACGAGCAGTACTTC. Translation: CASSSETFSYEQYF.

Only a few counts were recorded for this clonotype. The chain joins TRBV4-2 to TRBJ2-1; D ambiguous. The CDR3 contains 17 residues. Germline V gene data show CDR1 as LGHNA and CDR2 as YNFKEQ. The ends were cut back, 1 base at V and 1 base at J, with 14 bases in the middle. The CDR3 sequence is CASSQAYPPTSYNEQFF. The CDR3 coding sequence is TGTGCCAGCAGCCAAGCTTATCCTCCGACGTCCTACAATGAGCAGTTCTTC.

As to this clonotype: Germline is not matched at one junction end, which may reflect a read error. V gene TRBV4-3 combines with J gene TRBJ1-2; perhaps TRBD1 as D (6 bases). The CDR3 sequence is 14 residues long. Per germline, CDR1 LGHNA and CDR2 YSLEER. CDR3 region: CASSQVDRNYGYTF. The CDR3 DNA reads TGTGCCAGCAGCCAAGTCGACAGGAACTATGGCTACACCTTC.

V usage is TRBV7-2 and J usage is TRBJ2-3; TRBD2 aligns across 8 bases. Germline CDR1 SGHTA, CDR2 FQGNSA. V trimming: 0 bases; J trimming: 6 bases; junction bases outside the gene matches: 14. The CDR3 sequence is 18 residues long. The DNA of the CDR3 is TGTGCCAGCAGCTTAGCGGGGTTAGCGGGGCCGCCTGTGGATACGCAGTATTTT. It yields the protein CASSLAGLAGPPVDTQYF. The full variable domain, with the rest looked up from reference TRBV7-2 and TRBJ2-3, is GAGVSQSPSNKVTEKGKDVELRCDPISGHTALYWYRQSLGQGLEFLIYFQGNSAPDKSGLPSDRFSAERTGGSVSTLTIQRTQQEDSAVYLCASSLAGLAGPPVDTQYFGPGTRLTVL.

The CDR3 nucleotides read TGTGCCAGCAGCTTCGAGGCCCGACAGGGGTTCTACGAGCAGTACTTC. Its translation: CASSFEARQGFYEQYF. This rearrangement joins TRBV7-2 to TRBJ2-7; 8 nucleotides align to TRBD1. The CDR3 is made up of 16 amino acids. CDR1 SGHTA and CDR2 FQGNSA come from the germline V gene. Germline trimming cut 3 bases from V and 3 bases from J; bases unmatched to any gene: 10. The variable domain in full, completed from reference TRBV7-2 and TRBJ2-7, reads GAGVSQSPSNKVTEKGKDVELRCDPISGHTALYWYRQSLGQGLEFLIYFQGNSAPDKSGLPSDRFSAERTGGSVSTLTIQRTQQEDSAVYLCASSFEARQGFYEQYFGPGTRLTVT.

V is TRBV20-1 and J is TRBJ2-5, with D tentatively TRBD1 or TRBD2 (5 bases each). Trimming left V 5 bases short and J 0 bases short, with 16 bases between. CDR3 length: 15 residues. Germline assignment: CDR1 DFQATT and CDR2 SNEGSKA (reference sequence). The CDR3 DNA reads TGCAGTGCTCAGAACCGGGACGGTGACCAAGAGACCCAGTACTTC. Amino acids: CSAQNRDGDQETQYF.

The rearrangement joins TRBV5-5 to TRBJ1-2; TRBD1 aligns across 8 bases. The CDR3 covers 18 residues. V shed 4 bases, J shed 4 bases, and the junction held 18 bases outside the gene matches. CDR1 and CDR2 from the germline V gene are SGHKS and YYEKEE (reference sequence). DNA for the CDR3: TGTGCCAGCAGCGGAACTGGGATAAAAACAGGGGGAACCTATGGCTACACCTTC. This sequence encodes CASSGTGIKTGGTYGYTF.

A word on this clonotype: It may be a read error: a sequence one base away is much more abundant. CDR3 nucleotides: TGTGCCAGCAGAGCTCTCCTGAGGCAGGGTGGCAATCAGCCCCGGCATTTT. Protein: CASRALLRQGGNQPRHF. The J gene is TRBJ1-5, the V gene TRBV27; TRBD1 might be the D (5 bases). Germline V CDR1 and CDR2: MNHEY, SMNVEV (reference sequence). The CDR3 is 17 residues long.

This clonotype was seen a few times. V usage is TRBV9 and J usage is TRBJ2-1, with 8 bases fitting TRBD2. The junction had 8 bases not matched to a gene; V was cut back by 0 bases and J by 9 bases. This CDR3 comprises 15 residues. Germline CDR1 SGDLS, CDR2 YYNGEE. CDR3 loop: CASSVASGGLSEQFF. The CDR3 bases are TGTGCCAGCAGCGTAGCAAGCGGGGGTTTAAGTGAGCAGTTCTTC.

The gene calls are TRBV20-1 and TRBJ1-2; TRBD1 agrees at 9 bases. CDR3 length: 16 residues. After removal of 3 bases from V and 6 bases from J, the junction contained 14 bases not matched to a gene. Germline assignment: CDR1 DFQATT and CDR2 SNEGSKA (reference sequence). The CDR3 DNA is TGCAGTGCTAGTCGTCGCGGGACAGGGTTTTGGGATGGCTACACCTTC. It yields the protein CSASRRGTGFWDGYTF.

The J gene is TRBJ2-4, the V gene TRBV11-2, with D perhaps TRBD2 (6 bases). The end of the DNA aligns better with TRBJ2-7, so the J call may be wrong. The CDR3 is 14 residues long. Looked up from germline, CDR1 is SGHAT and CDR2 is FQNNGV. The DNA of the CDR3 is TGTGCCAGCAGCTTAGAGCGGGGACTTACCGAGCAGTACTTC. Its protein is CASSLERGLTEQYF.

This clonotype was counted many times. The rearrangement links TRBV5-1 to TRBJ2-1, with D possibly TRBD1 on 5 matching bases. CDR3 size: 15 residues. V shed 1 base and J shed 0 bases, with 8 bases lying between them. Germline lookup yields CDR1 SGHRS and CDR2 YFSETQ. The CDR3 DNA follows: TGCGCCAGCAGCTTGTGGACAAGCTCCTACAATGAGCAGTTCTTC. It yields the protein CASSLWTSSYNEQFF.

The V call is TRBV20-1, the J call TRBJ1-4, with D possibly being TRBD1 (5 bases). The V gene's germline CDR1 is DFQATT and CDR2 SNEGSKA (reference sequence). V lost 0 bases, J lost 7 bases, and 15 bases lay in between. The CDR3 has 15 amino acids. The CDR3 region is CSARDLSGSSEKLFF. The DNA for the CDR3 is TGCAGTGCTAGAGATCTGTCAGGGTCTTCTGAAAAACTGTTTTTT.

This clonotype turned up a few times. CDR3 bases: TGCAGTGCTAGAGATCGGGGGGAACTCTACGAGCAGTACTTC. This codes for CSARDRGELYEQYF. The chain combines TRBV20-1 with TRBJ2-7, with 7 bases matching TRBD2. In germline, CDR1 is DFQATT, CDR2 SNEGSKA (reference sequence). The CDR3 extends over 14 amino acids. V shed 0 bases, J shed 3 bases, and the junction held 5 bases outside the gene matches.